The 10 T cell receptor beta chains listed next were all sequenced from one sample in a study of early T cells in non-severe SARS-CoV-2 infection. TCRdb re-analysed the 5' RACE reads in MiXCR, keeping a single row per CDR3 protein. This table holds around 52,000 distinct CDR3 sequences, 10% to 15% found once. The sequenced material came from whole blood. Receptors originate from an adult who was a healthcare worker with PCR-confirmed SARS-CoV-2 infection or an uninfected control (not recorded which).

This clonotype showed up many times. The rearrangement joins TRBV2 to TRBJ2-7; 14 bases align to TRBD2. This CDR3 region has 17 residues. V dropped 4 bases and J dropped 7; count of bases not matched to a gene: 12. Germline CDR1 reads SNHLY; CDR2 reads FYNNEI. The CDR3 sequence: CASSGWTSGRPIGEQYF. The DNA of the CDR3 is TGTGCCAGCAGTGGTTGGACTAGCGGGAGGCCCATCGGGGAGCAGTACTTC.

The chain employs TRBV15 and TRBJ1-1; possible D gene TRBD1, 5 bases. V lost 1 base and J lost 6, with 9 bases in between. The CDR3 is made up of 13 amino acids. Germline assignment: CDR1 LNHNV and CDR2 YYDKDF (reference sequence). The CDR3 is CATSRVQGAEAFF. CDR3 bases: TGTGCCACCAGCAGAGTTCAGGGCGCTGAAGCTTTCTTT.

Many counts were recorded for this clonotype. The rearrangement joins TRBV11-2 to TRBJ2-7; D is possibly TRBD1 (6 bases). Germline V gene lookup returns CDR1 SGHAT and CDR2 FQNNGV. V was shortened by 1 base and J by 1 base, with 11 bases between the two germline ends. The CDR3 is 15 amino acids. The CDR3 nucleotides read TGTGCCAGCAGCTTAGGTGCGCAGGGGTCCTACGAGCAGTACTTC. It specifies CASSLGAQGSYEQYF.

This clonotype has a count of ten or more. CDR3 sequence: CASSLQGQGYNEQFF. Written as DNA, the CDR3 is TGCGCCAGCAGCCTTCAGGGACAGGGGTACAATGAGCAGTTCTTC. The rearrangement uses TRBV5-1 and TRBJ2-1, with 10 positions matching TRBD1. Per the germline V gene, CDR1 is SGHRS and CDR2 is YFSETQ. The V gene end was trimmed by 4 bases and the J gene end by 4 bases; junction bases not matched to a gene: 5. CDR3 length equals 15 residues.

This clonotype was recorded at least ten times. The chain uses TRBV9 and TRBJ2-7; no clear D. The CDR3 spans 14 residues. Germline CDR1 is SGDLS and CDR2 is YYNGEE. V lost 0 bases and J lost 2, with 9 bases in between. The CDR3 region is CASSVGDWAYEQYF. DNA of the CDR3: TGTGCCAGCAGCGTAGGTGACTGGGCCTACGAGCAGTACTTC. Full variable domain (remainder filled in from reference TRBV9 and TRBJ2-7): DSGVTQTPKHLITATGQRVTLRCSPRSGDLSVYWYQQSLDQGLQFLIQYYNGEERAKGNILERFSAQQFPDLHSELNLSSLELGDSALYFCASSVGDWAYEQYFGPGTRLTVT.

The rearrangement joins TRBV29-1 to TRBJ1-5, with D perhaps matching TRBD1 (6 bases). Trimming took 6 bases from V and 0 from J, leaving 12 bases between them. CDR1 and CDR2 (germline): SQVTM, ANQGSEA. This CDR3 comprises 14 residues. The CDR3 reads CSVRTGNSNQPQHF. For the CDR3, the DNA is TGCAGCGTACGAACAGGGAATAGCAATCAGCCCCAGCATTTT.

There are many counts of this clonotype. The chain recombines TRBV15 with TRBJ2-7; no clear D. CDR3 length: 14 residues. V was shortened by 1 base and J by 3 bases, with 10 bases between the two germline ends. CDR1 and CDR2 (germline): LNHNV, YYDKDF (reference sequence). The CDR3 is CATSRAVNDYEQYF. As DNA, the CDR3 is TGTGCCACCAGCAGAGCAGTAAACGACTACGAGCAGTACTTC.

This chain links TRBV7-9 with TRBJ1-2; maybe TRBD1 (6 bases). The V gene lost 5 bases and the J gene lost 2 bases, with 12 bases spanning the gap. The germline V gene encodes CDR1 SEHNR and CDR2 FQNEAQ (reference sequence). This CDR3 contains 14 residues. The DNA of the CDR3 is TGTGCCAGCAGCCGCGGGGGGCGAAACTATGGCTACACCTTC. Its translation is CASSRGGRNYGYTF.

The chain has TRBV25-1 and TRBJ2-7, with D unclear. The CDR3 spans 12 residues. Germline loops: CDR1 MGHDK, CDR2 SYGVNS. With 4 bases removed from V and 7 bases from J, the gap between germline ends came to 11 bases. The CDR3 protein is CASSVSTGEQYF. The CDR3 DNA reads as TGTGCCAGCAGTGTCTCGACGGGTGAGCAGTACTTC.

In this sample, this clonotype turned up many times. This sequence joins TRBV19 and TRBJ2-5; TRBD2 matches at 8 bases. The J segment lost 5 bases and the V segment lost 5 bases, leaving 19 bases of the junction unmatched. The CDR3 covers 18 residues. Germline loops: CDR1 LNHDA, CDR2 SQIVND (reference sequence). CDR3 DNA: TGTGCCAGTAGTTTTGGGCTGAGCGGGAGAGGAGGATTTGAGACCCAGTACTTC. This codes for CASSFGLSGRGGFETQYF.